Presented here are 18 T cell receptor beta chains from one specimen sequenced in a study of a mutant IDH1 vaccine in newly diagnosed glioma (dated by TCRdb to about 2021). Receptor libraries were prepared by the immunoSEQ multiplex PCR assay. TCRdb limited this immuneACCESS table to in-frame rearrangements with V and J called. A share of clones is missing; checked studies link under half to unresolved V genes, and the rest is unexplained. This sample lists under 150,000 clones; 80% were detected once. The ten largest clones add up to under 5.5% of the sample. What this sample's time point label stands for: week 11, during vaccination. Each vaccine dose, consisting of 300 ug of a 20-mer mutant IDH1 peptide in Montanide, was administered subcutaneously with topical imiquimod. No antigen is known for these receptors. Sequencing used PBMCs, obtained from a glioma patient whose treatment included an IDH1 peptide vaccine. These receptors all stem from a middle-aged man with glioma.

This clone was observed once. The chain combines TRBV27 with TRBJ1-2; 8 positions agree with TRBD1. J was trimmed by 4 bases and V by 6 bases; bases with no gene match: 10. Per germline, CDR1 MNHEY and CDR2 SMNVEV (reference sequence). CDR3 size: 15 residues. CDR3 region: CASRRWTGTGYGYTF. The CDR3 coding sequence is TGTGCCAGCAGGCGTTGGACAGGGACGGGCTATGGCTACACCTTC.

In this sample, this clone turned up a few times. The chain uses TRBV10-3 and TRBJ2-7; 10 nucleotides agree with TRBD1. The trim removed 0 bases at V and 6 bases at J, leaving 5 bases unmatched. Germline V gives CDR1 ENHRY, CDR2 SYGVKD. The CDR3 contains 15 residues. The CDR3 sequence: CAISESRQGAGEQYF. The CDR3 DNA sequence: TGTGCCATCAGTGAGTCGCGACAGGGGGCTGGCGAGCAGTACTTC.

The chain combines TRBV10-3 with TRBJ1-5; unclear D gene. V lost 3 bases to trimming and J lost 5 bases, with 8 bases between them. This CDR3 is built from 13 residues. Germline CDR1 reads ENHRY; CDR2 reads SYGVKD. The CDR3: CAISDSQYQPQHF. CDR3 in DNA: TGTGCCATCAGTGATTCCCAGTATCAGCCCCAGCATTTT.

The V gene is TRBV28, the J gene TRBJ2-1, with D possibly being TRBD1 or TRBD2 (7 bases each). From germline, CDR1 is MDHEN and CDR2 SYDVKM. Trimming removed 6 bases from V and 7 bases from J, with 16 bases in between. The CDR3 is 14 amino acids. CDR3 coding DNA: TGTGCCAGCAGCCCGAGCGGGACAGTGAATGAGCAGTTCTTC. This gives the protein CASSPSGTVNEQFF.

The chain links TRBV4-3 to TRBJ1-1; D remains ambiguous. CDR1 LGHNA and CDR2 YSLEER come from the germline V gene. The CDR3 covers 16 residues. The ends were cut back, 0 bases at V and 1 base at J, with 12 bases in the middle. The CDR3: CASSQDIGRQNTEAFF. The CDR3 nucleotides read TGCGCCAGCAGCCAAGATATCGGCAGACAGAACACTGAAGCTTTCTTT.

CDR3 loop: CASSQVERVELAGGYTDTQYF. In DNA, the CDR3 is TGTGCCAGCAGCCAAGTCGAAAGGGTCGAACTAGCGGGAGGGTACACAGATACGCAGTATTTT. V usage is TRBV4-2 and J usage is TRBJ2-3; 13 nucleotides agree with TRBD2. J lost 2 bases, V lost 1 base, and 15 bases had no gene match. The CDR3 has 21 amino acids. CDR1 is LGHNA and CDR2 is YNFKEQ in the germline V gene.

J is TRBJ1-5 and V is TRBV28; no clear D gene. This CDR3 spans 14 amino acids. Trimming left V 2 bases short and J 1 base short, with 6 bases between. Per the germline V gene, CDR1 is MDHEN and CDR2 is SYDVKM. Here the CDR3 reads CASSLGGSNQPQHF. The CDR3 region has the DNA TGTGCCAGCAGTTTAGGTGGGAGCAATCAGCCCCAGCATTTT.

This clone was observed a handful of times. The rearrangement links TRBV9 to TRBJ1-3, with D maybe TRBD1 (6 bases). CDR3 length: 16 amino acids. CDR1 and CDR2 (germline): SGDLS, YYNGEE. The ends were cut back, 3 bases at V and 0 bases at J, with 13 bases in the middle. The CDR3 reads CASSAEGGRSGNTIYF. The DNA for the CDR3 is TGTGCCAGCAGCGCCGAGGGGGGACGCTCTGGAAACACCATATATTTT. Combining the CDR3 with reference TRBV9 and TRBJ1-3 gives the whole variable domain DSGVTQTPKHLITATGQRVTLRCSPRSGDLSVYWYQQSLDQGLQFLIQYYNGEERAKGNILERFSAQQFPDLHSELNLSSLELGDSALYFCASSAEGGRSGNTIYFGEGSWLTVV.

V usage is TRBV28 and J usage is TRBJ1-5, with D maybe TRBD1 (6 bases). The CDR3 runs to 14 residues. CDR1 is MDHEN and CDR2 is SYDVKM in the germline V gene. Trimming took 7 bases from V and 4 from J, leaving 14 bases between them. The CDR3 nucleotides read TGTGCCAGCATCTCGGGGGGCGGGAATCAGCCCCAGCATTTT. Encoded protein: CASISGGGNQPQHF.

In nucleotides, the CDR3 is TGCGCCAGCCGACAGGGGGCAGATACGCAGTATTTT. It encodes CASRQGADTQYF. The chain carries TRBV10-2 and TRBJ2-3; 9 positions agree with TRBD1. Germline-derived CDR1 and CDR2 are WSHSY and SAAADI. Trimming at V came to 8 bases and at J to 4 bases, leaving 1 base not matched to a gene. There are 12 residues in the CDR3.

CDR3 bases: TGCGCCAGCAGTGAGGTAGGGATACCGGGACTAGGACCTGAGCAGTTCTTC. Translation: CASSEVGIPGLGPEQFF. The J gene is TRBJ2-1, the V gene TRBV10-1; TRBD2 matches 8 bases. J gave up 9 bases and V 2 bases, and 15 bases lay outside the gene matches. Germline-derived CDR1 and CDR2 are WNHNN and SYGVQD (reference sequence). The CDR3 consists of 17 residues.

The rearrangement uses TRBV5-6 and TRBJ2-7, with D uncertain. V dropped 0 bases and J dropped 0 bases, with 7 bases sitting between them. The length of the CDR3 is 14 residues. Germline assignment: CDR1 SGHDT and CDR2 YYEEEE. This CDR3 reads CASSLEQSSYEQYF. The CDR3 DNA follows: TGTGCCAGCAGCTTGGAGCAGTCCTCCTACGAGCAGTACTTC.

V and J are TRBV29-1 and TRBJ2-3, with TRBD2 matching 7 bases. Germline CDR1 is SQVTM and CDR2 is ANQGSEA. The CDR3 totals 14 residues. Germline trimming cut 0 bases from V and 7 bases from J; bases unmatched to any gene: 7. CDR3 sequence (DNA): TGCAGCGTTGAAGATCCCGCTAGCGGTAATACGCAGTATTTT. This gives the protein CSVEDPASGNTQYF.

The sample holds one count of this clone. The chain joins TRBV5-8 to TRBJ2-5, with TRBD2 matching over 8 bases. CDR1 and CDR2 (germline): SGHTS, YDEGEE. V was pared by 9 bases and J by 3 bases, with 4 bases of the junction left unmatched. The CDR3 has 12 residues. The CDR3, as DNA: TGTGCCACCGGGAGGGCGAAAGAGACCCAGTACTTC. As protein: CATGRAKETQYF.

V usage is TRBV18 and J usage is TRBJ2-5; TRBD2 matches 8 bases. V lost 4 bases, J lost 2 bases, and 12 bases stayed unmatched. This CDR3 comprises 17 residues. Germline V CDR1 and CDR2: KGHSH, LQKENI. Here the CDR3 reads CASSQRRAGLAQETQYF. The CDR3 DNA is TGTGCCAGCTCACAGAGGCGTGCCGGACTAGCTCAAGAGACCCAGTACTTC.

The CDR3 sequence: CASSLARGGSETQYF. DNA of the CDR3: TGTGCCAGCAGCTTAGCGCGCGGTGGTTCGGAGACCCAGTACTTC. J is TRBJ2-5 and V is TRBV7-6; D not resolved. V was pared by 0 bases and J by 5 bases, with 13 bases between. The CDR3 sequence is 15 residues long. Germline V gives CDR1 SGHVS, CDR2 FNYEAQ.

The V call is TRBV6-5, the J call TRBJ1-2, with a possible D match to TRBD1 (6 bases). This CDR3 is 14 amino acids long. Germline V gene lookup returns CDR1 MNHEY and CDR2 SVGAGI. V gave up 4 bases and J gave up 8 bases, with 17 bases separating them. CDR3 sequence (DNA): TGTGCCAGCAGTTTTCTTGGGGGCAAGGAGGGCTACACCTTC. Translation gives CASSFLGGKEGYTF.

The chain has TRBV5-4 and TRBJ2-7, with TRBD2 identical over 11 bases. Germline V gene data show CDR1 as SGHNT and CDR2 as YYREEE (reference sequence). The CDR3 runs 16 residues. J gave up 9 bases and V 4 bases, and 15 bases lay outside the gene matches. The CDR3 DNA reads as TGTGCCAGCAGCGTAAGACTAGCGGGAATTACGAGCCGGCAGTACTTC. As protein: CASSVRLAGITSRQYF.